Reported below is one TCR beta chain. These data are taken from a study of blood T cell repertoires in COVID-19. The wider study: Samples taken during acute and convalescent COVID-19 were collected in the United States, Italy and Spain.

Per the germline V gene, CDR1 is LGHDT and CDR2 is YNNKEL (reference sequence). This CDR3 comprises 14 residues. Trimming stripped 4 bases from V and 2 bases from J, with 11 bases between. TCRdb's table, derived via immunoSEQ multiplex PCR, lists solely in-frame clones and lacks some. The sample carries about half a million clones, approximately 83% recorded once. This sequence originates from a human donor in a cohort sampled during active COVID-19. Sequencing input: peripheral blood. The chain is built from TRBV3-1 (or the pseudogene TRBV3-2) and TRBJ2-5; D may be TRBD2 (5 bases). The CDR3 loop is CASSPYGVQETQYF. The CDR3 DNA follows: TGTGCCAGCAGCCCGTACGGGGTACAAGAGACCCAGTACTTC.